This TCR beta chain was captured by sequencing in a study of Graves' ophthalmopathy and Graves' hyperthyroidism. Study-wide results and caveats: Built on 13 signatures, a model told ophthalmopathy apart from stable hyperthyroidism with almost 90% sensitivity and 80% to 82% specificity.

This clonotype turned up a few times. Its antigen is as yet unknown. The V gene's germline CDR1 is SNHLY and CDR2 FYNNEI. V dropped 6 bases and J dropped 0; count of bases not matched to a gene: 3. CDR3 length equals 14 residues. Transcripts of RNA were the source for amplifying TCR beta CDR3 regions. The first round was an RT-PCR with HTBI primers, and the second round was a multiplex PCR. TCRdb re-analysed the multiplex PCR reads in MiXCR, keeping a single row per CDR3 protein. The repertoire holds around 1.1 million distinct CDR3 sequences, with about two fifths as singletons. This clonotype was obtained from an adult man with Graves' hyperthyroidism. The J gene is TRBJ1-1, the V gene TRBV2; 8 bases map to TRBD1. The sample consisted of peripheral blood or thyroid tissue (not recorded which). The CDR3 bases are TGTGCCAGCAGCCAACAGGGGGTGAACACTGAAGCTTTCTTT. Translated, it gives CASSQQGVNTEAFF.